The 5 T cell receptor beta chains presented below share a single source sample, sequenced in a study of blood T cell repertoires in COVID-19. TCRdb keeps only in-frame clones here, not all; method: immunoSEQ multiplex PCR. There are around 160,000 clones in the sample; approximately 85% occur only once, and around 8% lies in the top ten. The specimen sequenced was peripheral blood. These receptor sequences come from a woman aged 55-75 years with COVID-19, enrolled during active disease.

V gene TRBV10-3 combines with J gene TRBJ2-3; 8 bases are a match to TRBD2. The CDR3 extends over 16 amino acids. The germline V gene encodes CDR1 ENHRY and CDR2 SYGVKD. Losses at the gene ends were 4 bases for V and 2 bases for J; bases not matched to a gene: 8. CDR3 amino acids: CAISVSSGGVTDTQYF. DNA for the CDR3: TGTGCCATCAGTGTGTCATCGGGGGGGGTCACAGATACGCAGTATTTT.

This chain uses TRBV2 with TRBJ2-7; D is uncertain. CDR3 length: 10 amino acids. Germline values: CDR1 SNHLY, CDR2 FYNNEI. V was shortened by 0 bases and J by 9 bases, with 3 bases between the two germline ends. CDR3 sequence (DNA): TGTGCCAGCAGTGAAGCCCGGCAGTACTTC. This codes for CASSEARQYF.

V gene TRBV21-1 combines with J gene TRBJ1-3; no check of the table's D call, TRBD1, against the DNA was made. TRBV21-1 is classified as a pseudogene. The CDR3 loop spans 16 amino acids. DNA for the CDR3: TGTGCCAGCAGCAAAGATTGGACAGGGGAAGGAAACACCATATATTTT. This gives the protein CASSKDWTGEGNTIYF.

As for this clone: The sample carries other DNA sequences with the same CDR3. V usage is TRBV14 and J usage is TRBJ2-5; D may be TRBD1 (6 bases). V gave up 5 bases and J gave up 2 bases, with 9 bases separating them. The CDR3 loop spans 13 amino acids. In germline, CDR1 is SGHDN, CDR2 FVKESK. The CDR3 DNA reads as TGTGCCAGCAGCTGGACAGCACAAGAGACCCAGTACTTC. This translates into CASSWTAQETQYF.

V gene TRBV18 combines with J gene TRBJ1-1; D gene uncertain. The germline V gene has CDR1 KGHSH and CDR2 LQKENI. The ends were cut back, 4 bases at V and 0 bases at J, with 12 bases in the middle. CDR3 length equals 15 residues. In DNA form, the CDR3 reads TGTGCCAGCTCACTTGGAACAGAAGTGAACACTGAAGCTTTCTTT. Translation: CASSLGTEVNTEAFF.